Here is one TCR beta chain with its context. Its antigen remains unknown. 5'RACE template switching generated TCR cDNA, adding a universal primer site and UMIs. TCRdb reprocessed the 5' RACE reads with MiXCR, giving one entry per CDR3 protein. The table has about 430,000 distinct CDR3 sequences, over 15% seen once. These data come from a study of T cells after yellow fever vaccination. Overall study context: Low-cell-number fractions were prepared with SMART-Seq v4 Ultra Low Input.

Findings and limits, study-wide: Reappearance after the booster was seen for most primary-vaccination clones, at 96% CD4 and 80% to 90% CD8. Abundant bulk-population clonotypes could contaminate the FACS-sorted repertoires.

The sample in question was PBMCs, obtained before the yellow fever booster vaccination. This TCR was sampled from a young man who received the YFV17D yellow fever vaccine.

The CDR3 nucleotides are TGTGCCAGCAGCTTAGCAGGACAGACCTACAATGAGCAGTTCTTC. Translation gives CASSLAGQTYNEQFF. The chain joins TRBV7-6 to TRBJ2-1; TRBD1 might be the D (6 bases). The CDR3 covers 15 residues. V lost 0 bases and J lost 2, with 8 bases in between. The germline V gene encodes CDR1 SGHVS and CDR2 FNYEAQ.